The 24 T cell receptor beta chains presented below share a single source sample, sequenced in a study of PD-1 blockade in classical Hodgkin lymphoma. The sample's time point: cycle 4 day 1 (C4D1), after more than five weeks of nivolumab. Each patient experienced a relapse that followed autologous stem cell transplantation, and brentuximab vedotin exposure varied. Profiled with immunoSEQ multiplex PCR; TCRdb holds only in-frame clones, not every one. There are around 65,000 clones in the sample; 70% to 90% occur only once, and less than 9% lies in the top ten. The input for sequencing was peripheral blood mononuclear cells (PBMCs), taken before the fourth cycle of nivolumab. These receptors all come from a human donor with classical Hodgkin lymphoma.

V gene TRBV5-8 combines with J gene TRBJ2-3, with 7 bases that match TRBD1. The CDR3 is made up of 14 amino acids. Germline CDR1 and CDR2: SGHTS and YDEGEE. V was pared by 4 bases and J by 3 bases, with 5 bases of the junction left unmatched. CDR3 amino acids: CASSMRGPTDTQYF. The CDR3 DNA reads TGTGCCAGCAGCATGAGGGGGCCAACAGATACGCAGTATTTT.

The chain is built from TRBV5-1 and TRBJ1-4; no reliable D call. The CDR3 covers 15 residues. Trimming removed 4 bases from V and 2 bases from J, with 12 bases in between. Germline loops: CDR1 SGHRS, CDR2 YFSETQ. CDR3 protein: CASSLSTGTNEKLFF. CDR3 DNA: TGCGCCAGCAGCCTCTCGACGGGCACTAATGAAAAACTGTTTTTT.

This clone has more than one count but fewer than ten. V is TRBV5-1 and J is TRBJ2-1; TRBD1 is a possible D gene (6 bases). From germline, CDR1 is SGHRS and CDR2 YFSETQ. The CDR3 loop spans 14 amino acids. The V and J ends lost 4 bases and 8 bases respectively, with 16 bases between them. CDR3 in DNA: TGCGCCAGCAGCAGAAACAGGGTTTCGGATGAGCAGTTCTTC. Amino acids: CASSRNRVSDEQFF.

The chain joins TRBV2 to TRBJ1-2, with a tentative D call TRBD1 (6 bases). Trimming removed 2 bases from V and 6 bases from J, with 16 bases in between. In germline, CDR1 is SNHLY, CDR2 FYNNEI. This CDR3 spans 15 amino acids. CDR3 residues: CASSETEGDLDGYTF. As DNA, the CDR3 is TGTGCCAGCAGTGAAACGGAGGGGGATTTGGATGGCTACACCTTC. The full variable domain, in which reference TRBV2 and TRBJ1-2 provide the parts outside the CDR3, is EPEVTQTPSHQVTQMGQEVILRCVPISNHLYFYWYRQILGQKVEFLVSFYNNEISEKSEIFDDQFSVERPDGSNFTLKIRSTKLEDSAMYFCASSETEGDLDGYTFGSGTRLTVV.

The chain is built from TRBV6-5 and TRBJ1-1; 7 bases match TRBD1. The V segment lost 6 bases and the J segment 11 bases; nucleotides outside the gene matches: 12. Looked up from germline, CDR1 is MNHEY and CDR2 is SVGAGI. This CDR3 has 13 residues. The DNA of the CDR3 is TGTGCCAGCAGCCGTTCAGACAGGGAGTGGGCTTTCTTT. This translates into CASSRSDREWAFF.

V and J are TRBV28 and TRBJ2-3, with 10 bases that match TRBD2. The CDR3 is 14 residues long. From germline, CDR1 is MDHEN and CDR2 SYDVKM. J gave up 3 bases and V 6 bases, and 3 bases lay outside the gene matches. In DNA form, the CDR3 reads TGTGCCAGCAGACTAGCGGGGATAACAGATACGCAGTATTTT. Its translation: CASRLAGITDTQYF.

V usage is TRBV27 and J usage is TRBJ1-2; D might be TRBD1 (6 bases). The germline V and J ends were trimmed by 5 bases and 5 bases, with 18 bases remaining between them. Germline loops: CDR1 MNHEY, CDR2 SMNVEV (reference sequence). This CDR3 is built from 15 residues. The CDR3 nucleotides read TGTGCCAGCAGTCTCGCCGGGAGGGGGTTATATGGCTACACCTTC. The encoded protein is CASSLAGRGLYGYTF.

The CDR3 nucleotides are TGTGCCAGCAACCCGGGGCAAGAGATGGGTGGGTTCTTC. Translated: CASNPGQEMGGFF. The chain employs TRBV7-9 and TRBJ2-1; D is possibly TRBD1 or TRBD2 (5 bases each). V was trimmed by 7 bases and J by 15 bases, leaving 22 bases between them. Looked up from germline, CDR1 is SEHNR and CDR2 is FQNEAQ (reference sequence). This CDR3 is built from 13 residues.

The chain has TRBV7-3 and TRBJ2-2, with a tentative D call TRBD1 (5 bases). This CDR3 contains 16 residues. Germline V gives CDR1 SGHTA, CDR2 FQGTGA. Between the trimmed V and J ends, which lost 5 bases and 0 bases, there was a span of 13 bases. The CDR3 DNA follows: TGTGCCAGCAGCCCCAACGGACACTCGAACACCGGGGAGCTGTTTTTT. Translation: CASSPNGHSNTGELFF.

The chain carries TRBV6-4 and TRBJ1-2, with 8 bases aligning to TRBD1. The CDR3 is 13 amino acids. The junction had 4 bases not matched to a gene; V was cut back by 6 bases and J by 4 bases. Germline assignment: CDR1 MRHNA and CDR2 SNTAGT. The CDR3 spells CASRQTGGYGYTF. The CDR3 nucleotides read TGTGCCAGCAGACAAACAGGGGGCTATGGCTACACCTTC.

The CDR3 sequence: CASAETSGAQETQYF. The CDR3 DNA reads as TGTGCCAGCGCTGAGACTAGCGGCGCACAAGAGACCCAGTACTTC. The rearrangement uses TRBV6-4 and TRBJ2-5; TRBD2 agrees at 9 bases. The V and J ends lost 8 bases and 2 bases, in that order; junction bases with no gene match: 9. CDR1 and CDR2 (germline): MRHNA, SNTAGT. The CDR3 totals 15 residues.

As for this clone: Other DNA sequences in this specimen translate into the identical CDR3. V and J are TRBV9 and TRBJ2-7, with D possibly matching TRBD1 (5 bases). The V end was cut by 0 bases, the J end by 6 bases, with 7 bases between. Germline V gene sequence: CDR1 SGDLS, CDR2 YYNGEE. The CDR3 covers 12 residues. CDR3: CASSVGRGEQYF. The CDR3 nucleotides read TGTGCCAGCAGCGTAGGTAGGGGCGAGCAGTACTTC.

The sample holds a few counts of this clone. The chain joins TRBV10-2 to TRBJ2-7, with 8 bases fitting TRBD1. V was clipped by 7 bases and J by 2 bases; unmatched bases: 7. The CDR3 covers 14 residues. Per germline, CDR1 WSHSY and CDR2 SAAADI. The CDR3 DNA sequence: TGCGCCAGCAAGATGGGACAGGTCCCCTACGAGCAGTACTTC. This translates into CASKMGQVPYEQYF.

V and J are TRBV5-4 and TRBJ2-3; weak D call: TRBD1 (6 bases). In germline, CDR1 is SGHNT, CDR2 YYREEE (reference sequence). CDR3 length equals 15 residues. Trimming took off 6 bases at V and 0 bases at J, with 14 bases between the two ends. Here the CDR3 reads CASTRQEFSTDTQYF. In DNA form, the CDR3 reads TGTGCCAGCACCAGACAGGAGTTTAGCACAGATACGCAGTATTTT.

The chain recombines TRBV30 with TRBJ2-7; D might be TRBD2 (5 bases). This CDR3 is built from 14 residues. Looked up from germline, CDR1 is GTSNPN and CDR2 is SVGIG (reference sequence). V shed 3 bases and J shed 0 bases, with 12 bases lying between them. The CDR3 DNA sequence: TGTGCCTGGAGCCAAACCACTAGCTCCTACGAGCAGTACTTC. This gives the protein CAWSQTTSSYEQYF.

This chain connects TRBV4-1 to TRBJ1-2; TRBD1 might be the D (5 bases). Germline CDR1 and CDR2: MGHRA and YSYEKL. Trimming took off 0 bases at V and 5 bases at J, with 19 bases between the two ends. This CDR3 is built from 17 residues. CDR3 amino acids: CASSQDLVTVVRYGYTF. The CDR3 DNA reads TGCGCCAGCAGCCAAGATCTTGTGACAGTGGTTAGGTATGGCTACACCTTC.

The rearrangement links TRBV21-1 to TRBJ2-5; TRBD2 is taken as the D call from the table, unchecked against the DNA. TRBV21-1 corresponds to a pseudogene. The CDR3 spans 16 residues. The CDR3 reads CASTPRSSGGAWTQYF. CDR3 DNA sequence: TGTGCCAGCACCCCCCGGTCCAGCGGGGGGGCGTGGACCCAGTACTTC.

There are a few counts of this clone. V is TRBV2 and J is TRBJ1-3; D is ambiguous. CDR3 size: 14 residues. Trimming cost V 3 bases and J 4 bases, with 10 bases left between them. CDR1 is SNHLY, CDR2 FYNNEI, per germline. CDR3: CASSEPRSGNTIYF. In nucleotides, the CDR3 is TGTGCCAGCAGTGAGCCCAGGTCCGGAAACACCATATATTTT.

This clone was picked up a small number of times. The chain is built from TRBV14 and TRBJ1-6, with TRBD1 as a possible D gene (6 bases). The CDR3 contains 15 residues. Germline V gives CDR1 SGHDN, CDR2 FVKESK. The V gene lost 1 base and the J gene lost 5 bases, with 9 bases spanning the gap. For the CDR3, the DNA is TGTGCCAGCAGCCAAGCCCGGACAGATAATTCACCCCTCCACTTT. Translated, it gives CASSQARTDNSPLHF.

The chain uses TRBV5-1 and TRBJ2-1; 10 nucleotides agree with TRBD1. V was clipped by 4 bases and J by 2 bases; unmatched bases: 3. Germline V lookup: CDR1 SGHRS, CDR2 YFSETQ. The CDR3 covers 15 residues. The DNA of the CDR3 is TGCGCCAGCAGCGACAGGGGGCAAACCTACAATGAGCAGTTCTTC. Amino acid sequence: CASSDRGQTYNEQFF.

The chain is built from TRBV6-1 and TRBJ1-2; D unresolved. Trimming left V 0 bases short and J 5 bases short, with 10 bases between. Germline assignment: CDR1 MNHNS and CDR2 SASEGT. The CDR3 covers 14 residues. Written as DNA, the CDR3 is TGTGCCAGCAGTGAAGCTCTAGTACAATATGGCTACACCTTC. Protein: CASSEALVQYGYTF.

The V call is TRBV9, the J call TRBJ1-2, with a tentative D call TRBD1 (6 bases). Germline V gives CDR1 SGDLS, CDR2 YYNGEE. V gave up 3 bases and J gave up 2 bases, with 14 bases separating them. The CDR3 length is 15 residues. Written as DNA, the CDR3 is TGTGCCAGCAGCGCGGGGACACAGCAAAACTATGGCTACACCTTC. Its translation: CASSAGTQQNYGYTF.

The rearrangement joins TRBV6-4 to TRBJ2-5; 8 bases line up with TRBD2. The CDR3 loop spans 16 amino acids. From germline, CDR1 is MRHNA and CDR2 SNTAGT. J lost 3 bases, V lost 11 bases, and 17 bases had no gene match. CDR3 bases: TGTGCCGCCAGGAACTACCGACCGGGACTAGAAGAGACCCAGTACTTC. Translated: CAARNYRPGLEETQYF.

Here the CDR3 reads CASSAGGGNTEAFF. CDR3 in DNA: TGCGCCAGCAGCGCTGGAGGGGGGAACACTGAAGCTTTCTTT. The genes are TRBV5-1 and TRBJ1-1, with D perhaps matching TRBD1 (6 bases). The CDR3 is 14 amino acids. Between the trimmed V and J ends, which lost 4 bases and 1 base, there was a span of 11 bases. Germline CDR1 SGHRS, CDR2 YFSETQ. The full variable domain, in which reference TRBV5-1 and TRBJ1-1 provide the parts outside the CDR3, is KAGVTQTPRYLIKTRGQQVTLSCSPISGHRSVSWYQQTPGQGLQFLFEYFSETQRNKGNFPGRFSGRQFSNSRSEMNVSTLELGDSALYLCASSAGGGNTEAFFGQGTRLTVV.